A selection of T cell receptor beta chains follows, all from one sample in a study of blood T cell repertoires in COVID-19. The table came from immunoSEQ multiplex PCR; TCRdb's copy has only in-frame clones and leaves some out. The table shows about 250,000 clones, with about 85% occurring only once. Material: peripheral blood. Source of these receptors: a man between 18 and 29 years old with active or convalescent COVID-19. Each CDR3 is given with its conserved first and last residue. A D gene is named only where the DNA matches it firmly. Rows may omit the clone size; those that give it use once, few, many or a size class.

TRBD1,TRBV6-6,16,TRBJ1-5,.,CASSYPTGEGTQPQHF,TGTGCCAGCAGTTATCCGACAGGGGAGGGGACTCAGCCCCAGCATTTT
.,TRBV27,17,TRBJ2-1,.,CASSFLSAGYSYNEQFF,TGTGCCAGCAGTTTTTTGAGCGCGGGATACTCCTACAATGAGCAGTTCTTC
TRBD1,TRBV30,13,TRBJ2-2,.,CAWGQGGSGELFF,TGTGCCTGGGGACAGGGTGGGTCCGGGGAGCTGTTTTTT
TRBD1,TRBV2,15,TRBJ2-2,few,CARSNRDRDTGELFF,TGTGCCCGATCTAACCGGGACAGGGACACCGGGGAGCTGTTTTTT
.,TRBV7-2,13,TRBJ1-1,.,CASSLDRRTEAFF,TGTGCCAGCAGCCTCGACAGGCGAACTGAAGCTTTCTTT
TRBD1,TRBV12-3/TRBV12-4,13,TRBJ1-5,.,CASRTGVGQPQHF,TGTGCCAGCAGGACAGGGGTCGGACAGCCCCAGCATTTT
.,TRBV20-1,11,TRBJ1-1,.,CSQQGNTEAFF,TGCAGTCAACAGGGGAACACTGAAGCTTTCTTT
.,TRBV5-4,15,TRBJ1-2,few,CASSLAGQRGYGYTF,TGTGCCAGCAGCTTGGCCGGACAGAGGGGCTATGGCTACACCTTC
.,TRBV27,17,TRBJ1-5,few,CASRPTLTEYSNQPQHF,TGTGCCAGCAGGCCGACCCTGACGGAGTATAGCAATCAGCCCCAGCATTTT
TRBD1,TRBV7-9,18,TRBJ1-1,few,CASSLGGTGPPGNTEAFF,TGTGCCAGCAGCTTAGGTGGGACAGGGCCCCCAGGTAACACTGAAGCTTTCTTT
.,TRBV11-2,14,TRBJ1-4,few,CASSLGGTNEKLFF,TGTGCCAGCAGCTTGGGGGGTACTAATGAAAAACTGTTTTTT
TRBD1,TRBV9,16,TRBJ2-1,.,CASSVEGQGAYNEQFF,TGTGCCAGCAGCGTAGAGGGACAGGGCGCCTACAATGAGCAGTTCTTC
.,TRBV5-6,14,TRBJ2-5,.,CASSLAPGQETQYF,TGTGCCAGCAGCTTGGCTCCAGGGCAAGAGACCCAGTACTTC
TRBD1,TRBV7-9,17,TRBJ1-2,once,CASSHTRRTGVDYGYTF,TGTGCCAGCAGCCATACCCGCAGGACAGGGGTGGACTATGGCTACACCTTC
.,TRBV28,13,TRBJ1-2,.,CASSLDGDYGYTF,TGTGCCAGCAGCCTAGACGGAGACTATGGCTACACCTTC
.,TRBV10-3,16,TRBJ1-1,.,CAISDGRRGWHTEAFF,TGTGCCATCAGTGACGGCAGAAGGGGATGGCACACTGAAGCTTTCTTT
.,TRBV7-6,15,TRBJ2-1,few,CASSPGGGSYNEQFF,TGTGCCAGCAGCCCCGGAGGGGGCTCGTACAATGAGCAGTTCTTC
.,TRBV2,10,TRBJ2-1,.,CASSIDEQFF,TGTGCCAGCAGTATAGATGAGCAGTTCTTC
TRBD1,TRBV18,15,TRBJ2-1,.,CASSAQGVHGNEQFF,TGTGCCAGCTCAGCACAGGGGGTCCATGGCAATGAGCAGTTCTTC
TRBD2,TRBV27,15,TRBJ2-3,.,CASSSGLALTDTQYF,TGTGCCAGCAGTTCCGGACTAGCTCTCACAGATACGCAGTATTTT
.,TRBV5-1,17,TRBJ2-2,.,CASSLGGTLVDTGELFF,TGCGCCAGCAGCCTTGGAGGGACCCTAGTCGACACCGGGGAGCTGTTTTTT
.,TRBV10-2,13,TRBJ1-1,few,CASRLLRGTEAFF,TGCGCCAGCAGACTTTTGCGGGGCACTGAAGCTTTCTTT
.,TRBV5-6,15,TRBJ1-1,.,CASSREGRRNTEAFF,TGTGCCAGCAGTCGGGAAGGACGGCGAAACACTGAAGCTTTCTTT
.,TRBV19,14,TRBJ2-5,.,CASSTATGFETQYF,TGTGCCAGTAGTACAGCCACAGGTTTCGAGACCCAGTACTTC
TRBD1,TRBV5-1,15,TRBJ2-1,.,CASSLGGTGNNEQFF,TGCGCCAGCAGCTTGGGGGGGACAGGGAACAATGAGCAGTTCTTC
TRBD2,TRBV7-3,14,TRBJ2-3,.,CASSTSGSTDTQYF,TGTGCCAGCAGCACTAGCGGGAGCACAGATACGCAGTATTTT
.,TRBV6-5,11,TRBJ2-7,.,CASRTAYEQYF,TGTGCCAGCAGGACAGCGTACGAGCAGTACTTC
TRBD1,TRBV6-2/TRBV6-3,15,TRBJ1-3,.,CASSYSGQPGNTIYF,TGTGCCAGCAGTTACTCGGGACAGCCAGGAAACACCATATATTTT
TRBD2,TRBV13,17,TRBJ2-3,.,CASSRLAGGPLADTQYF,TGTGCCAGCAGCCGACTAGCGGGGGGGCCTCTCGCAGATACGCAGTATTTT
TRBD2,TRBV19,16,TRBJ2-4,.,CASSTGLAGNKNIQYF,TGTGCCAGTAGTACGGGACTAGCGGGAAACAAAAACATTCAGTACTTC
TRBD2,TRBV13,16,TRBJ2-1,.,CASSLVELAGISEQFF,TGTGCCAGCAGCTTAGTTGAGTTAGCGGGAATCAGTGAGCAGTTCTTC
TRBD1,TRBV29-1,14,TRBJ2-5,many,CSVVTGGVLETQYF,TGCAGCGTTGTCACAGGGGGCGTCCTCGAGACCCAGTACTTC
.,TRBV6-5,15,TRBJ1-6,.,CASSYDGGGNSPLHF,TGTGCCAGCAGTTACGATGGAGGCGGTAATTCACCCCTCCACTTT
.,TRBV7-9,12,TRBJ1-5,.,CASSLPNQPQHF,TGTGCCAGCAGCTTACCAAATCAGCCCCAGCATTTT
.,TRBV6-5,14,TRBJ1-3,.,CASRDGGDRNTIYF,TGTGCCAGCAGGGACGGGGGGGATAGAAACACCATATATTTT
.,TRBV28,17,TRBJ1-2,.,CASSLGTVAGDYYGYTF,TGTGCCAGCAGCCTGGGTACTGTGGCAGGCGATTACTATGGCTACACCTTC
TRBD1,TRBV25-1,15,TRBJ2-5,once,CASSLGTVEGETQYF,TGTGCCAGCAGTTTAGGGACAGTAGAAGGAGAGACCCAGTACTTC
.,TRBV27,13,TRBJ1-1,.,CASKYTGGTEAFF,TGTGCCAGCAAGTATACGGGGGGCACTGAAGCTTTCTTT
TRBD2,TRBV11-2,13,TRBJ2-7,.,CASSILGGGGEYF,TGTGCCAGCAGCATCTTGGGTGGCGGGGGGGAGTACTTC
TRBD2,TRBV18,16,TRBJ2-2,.,CASSLTSGPNTGELFF,TGTGCCAGCTCGTTGACTAGCGGGCCTAACACCGGGGAGCTGTTTTTT
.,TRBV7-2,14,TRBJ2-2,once,CASSLDGDGGELFF,TGTGCCAGCAGCTTAGACGGGGATGGCGGGGAGCTGTTTTTT